This T cell receptor beta chain was documented in a study of blood T cell repertoires in COVID-19. Sequencing used immunoSEQ multiplex PCR; TCRdb keeps in-frame clones, though not all of them. The sample has about 250,000 clones, 86% seen once; the top ten hold 5.5% to 6.5%. This CDR3 has 16 amino acids. V gave up 4 bases and J gave up 2 bases; unmatched junction bases: 9. Per the germline V gene, CDR1 is SGDLS and CDR2 is YYNGEE. Material: peripheral blood. This TCR came from a woman older than 75 with COVID-19, enrolled during active disease. The chain recombines TRBV9 with TRBJ2-7; the match to TRBD2 covers 10 bases. CDR3 DNA: TGTGCCAGCAGCCCACATCCTAGCGGGGGAACCTACGAGCAGTACTTC. Translation gives CASSPHPSGGTYEQYF. Full variable domain (outside the CDR3, taken from reference TRBV9 and TRBJ2-7): DSGVTQTPKHLITATGQRVTLRCSPRSGDLSVYWYQQSLDQGLQFLIQYYNGEERAKGNILERFSAQQFPDLHSELNLSSLELGDSALYFCASSPHPSGGTYEQYFGPGTRLTVT.